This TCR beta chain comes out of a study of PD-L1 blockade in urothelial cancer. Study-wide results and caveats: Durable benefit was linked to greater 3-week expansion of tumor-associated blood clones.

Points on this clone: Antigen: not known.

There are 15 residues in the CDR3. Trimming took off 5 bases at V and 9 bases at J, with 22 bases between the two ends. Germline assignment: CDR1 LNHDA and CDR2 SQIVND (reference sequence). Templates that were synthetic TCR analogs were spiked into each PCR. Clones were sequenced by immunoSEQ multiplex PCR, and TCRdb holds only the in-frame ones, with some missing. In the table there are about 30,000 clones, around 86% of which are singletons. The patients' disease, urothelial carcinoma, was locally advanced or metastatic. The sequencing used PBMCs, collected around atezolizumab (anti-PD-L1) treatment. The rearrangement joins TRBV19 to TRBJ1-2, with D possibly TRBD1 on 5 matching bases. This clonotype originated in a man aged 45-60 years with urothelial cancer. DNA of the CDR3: TGTGCCAGTAGTCCGACAGTGATCGCTTCGTCAAGCTACACCTTC. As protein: CASSPTVIASSSYTF. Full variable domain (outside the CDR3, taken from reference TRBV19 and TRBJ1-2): DGGITQSPKYLFRKEGQNVTLSCEQNLNHDAMYWYRQDPGQGLRLIYYSQIVNDFQKGDIAEGYSVSREKKESFPLTVTSAQKNPTAFYLCASSPTVIASSSYTFGSGTRLTVV.